The T cell receptor (beta chain) under discussion was sequenced for a study of blood T cell repertoires in COVID-19 (dated by TCRdb to between 2020 and 2021). Study-level background: Collaborator samples came from the United States, Italy and Spain and covered acute and convalescent phases of COVID-19. Samples came from the ongoing ImmuneRACE study (first 160 participants) plus 1,254 subjects from 6 global collaborators. A freely available public database, intended as a resource for researchers studying the immune response to SARS-CoV-2, is where the repertoires were released. The dataset comprised deeply sampled blood TCRbeta repertoires from subjects exposed to, actively infected with, or recovered from COVID-19. A de-identified subject ID, COVID-19 status, age in years and sex were almost always included in the sample metadata. The material from the prospective study consisted of cDNA or gDNA derived from T cells, B-cell-depleted T cells, or PBMCs. HLA class I and class II types, where available, came from metadata supplied by the sample provider rather than from assay-based typing. Overall results and qualifications from the work: Clinical and demographic metadata were provided uncurated, with the amount varying by source and participant.

This clone appeared a few times. It lacks a known antigen. The input lacks base qualities; no much larger clone sits a single base away. The same CDR3 is also encoded by other DNA sequences in this sample. TCRbeta CDR3 regions were amplified from genomic DNA by means of the immunoSEQ Assay, a bias-controlled multiplex PCR. Turning to the authors' computational methods: The number of nucleated cells in each sample was estimated from the amplification of reference gene primers within the assay. To quantify the absolute abundance of each unique TCRbeta CDR3 rearrangement, sequence reads were collapsed and filtered. For each sample, productive Simpson clonality was calculated as the square root of Simpson's diversity index across productive rearrangements. TCRdb holds this immuneACCESS table with in-frame rearrangements only. Some clones are missing; in checked studies, unresolved V genes explain under half, and the rest has no known cause. The V and J calls and clone size come from that table; D and trimming were worked out from the DNA. In this sample the table shows a few hundred thousand clones, approximately 87% of which occur a single time. Of the sample, approximately 9.3% falls within the top ten clones.

In the prospective study, participants were about 18 to 89 years old, resided in fewer than 25 geographic areas of the United States, and were enrolled through a virtual design. In the prospective study, cohorts were assigned on the basis of participant-reported clinical history obtained from a screening survey and a study questionnaire. For ImmuneRACE Cohort 3, a participant was defined as recovered based on two consecutive negative NP/OP PCR tests, clearance by a healthcare professional, or resolution of symptoms. In the prospective study, mobile phlebotomists collected whole blood, serum and a nasopharyngeal or oropharyngeal swab from each participant. Over a 2-month period, participants in the prospective study had the option of providing additional blood draws and questionnaires. Blood samples from the prospective study were shipped frozen or at room temperature prior to DNA extraction. The CDR3, from cysteine to phenylalanine, totals 13 residues. Only CDR3 DNA is held: 39 bases, read in frame from base 1. The germline V gene gives CDR1 as SGHTA and CDR2 as FQGNSA. V lost 3 bases and J lost 3 bases; the stretch between them is 6 bases long.

The sequence is built from TRBV7-2 and TRBJ1-5; confidence is insufficient to name the D gene. The sequence derives from a woman aged 45-65 years who had recovered from COVID-19. Material for sequencing was PBMCs or T cells enriched from blood (not recorded which). The CDR3 here reads CASSFQDNQPQHF. The nucleotide sequence reads TGTGCCAGCAGCTTCCAGGACAATCAGCCCCAGCATTTT. When the CDR3 is completed using the reference TRBV7-2 and TRBJ1-5 genes on either side, the full variable domain is GAGVSQSPSNKVTEKGKDVELRCDPISGHTALYWYRQSLGQGLEFLIYFQGNSAPDKSGLPSDRFSAERTGGSVSTLTIQRTQQEDSAVYLCASSFQDNQPQHFGDGTRLSIL.